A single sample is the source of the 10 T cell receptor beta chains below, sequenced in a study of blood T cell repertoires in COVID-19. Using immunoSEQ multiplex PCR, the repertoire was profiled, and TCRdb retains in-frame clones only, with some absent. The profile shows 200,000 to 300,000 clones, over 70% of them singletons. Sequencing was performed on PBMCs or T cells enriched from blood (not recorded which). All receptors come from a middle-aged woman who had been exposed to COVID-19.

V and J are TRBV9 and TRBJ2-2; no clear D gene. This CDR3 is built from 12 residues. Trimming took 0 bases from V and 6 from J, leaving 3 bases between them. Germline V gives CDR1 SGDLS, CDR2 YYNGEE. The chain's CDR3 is CASSVASGELFF. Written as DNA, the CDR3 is TGTGCCAGCAGCGTAGCGTCCGGGGAGCTGTTTTTT.

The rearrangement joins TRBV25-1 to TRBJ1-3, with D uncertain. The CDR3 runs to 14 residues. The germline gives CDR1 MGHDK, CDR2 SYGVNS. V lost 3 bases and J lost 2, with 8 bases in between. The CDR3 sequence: CASSEGRAGNTIYF. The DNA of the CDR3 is TGTGCCAGCAGTGAGGGCAGAGCTGGAAACACCATATATTTT. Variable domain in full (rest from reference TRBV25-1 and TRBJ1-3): EADIYQTPRYLVIGTGKKITLECSQTMGHDKMYWYQQDPGMELHLIHYSYGVNSTEKGDLSSESTVSRIRTEHFPLTLESARPSHTSQYLCASSEGRAGNTIYFGEGSWLTVV.

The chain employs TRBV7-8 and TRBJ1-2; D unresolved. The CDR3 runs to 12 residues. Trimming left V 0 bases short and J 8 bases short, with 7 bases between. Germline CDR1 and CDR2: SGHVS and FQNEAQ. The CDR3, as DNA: TGTGCCAGCAGCTTAGCGTCCGGGGGCTACACCTTC. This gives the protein CASSLASGGYTF. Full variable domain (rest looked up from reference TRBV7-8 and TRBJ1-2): GAGVSQSPRYKVAKRGQDVALRCDPISGHVSLFWYQQALGQGPEFLTYFQNEAQLDKSGLPSDRFFAERPEGSVSTLKIQRTQQEDSAVYLCASSLASGGYTFGSGTRLTVV.

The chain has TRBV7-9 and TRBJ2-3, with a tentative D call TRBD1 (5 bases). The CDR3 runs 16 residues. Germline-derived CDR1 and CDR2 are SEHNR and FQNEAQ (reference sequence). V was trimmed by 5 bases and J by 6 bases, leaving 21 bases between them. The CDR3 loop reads CASSPGLGERWDTQYF. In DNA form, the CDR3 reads TGTGCCAGCAGCCCAGGGTTAGGGGAACGATGGGATACGCAGTATTTT.

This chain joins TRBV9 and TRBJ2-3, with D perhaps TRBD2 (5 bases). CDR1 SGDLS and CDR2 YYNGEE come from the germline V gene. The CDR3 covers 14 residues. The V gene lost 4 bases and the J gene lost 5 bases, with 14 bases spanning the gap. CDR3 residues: CASSPGWTEDTQYF. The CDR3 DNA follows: TGTGCCAGCAGCCCTGGGTGGACTGAAGATACGCAGTATTTT.

The CDR3 DNA reads as TGTGCCAGCAGTCGGGACATTCAAGAGACCCAGTACTTC. Encoded protein: CASSRDIQETQYF. The chain has TRBV11-3 and TRBJ2-5, with D maybe TRBD1 (6 bases). Germline CDR1 reads SGHNT; CDR2 reads YENEEA. This CDR3 comprises 13 residues. With 6 bases removed from V and 2 bases from J, the gap between germline ends came to 10 bases.

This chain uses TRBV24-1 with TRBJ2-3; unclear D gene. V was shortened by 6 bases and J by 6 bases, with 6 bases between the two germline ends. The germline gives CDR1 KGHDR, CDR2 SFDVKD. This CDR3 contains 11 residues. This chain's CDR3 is CATSLQDTQYF. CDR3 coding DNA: TGTGCCACCAGTTTGCAGGATACGCAGTATTTT.

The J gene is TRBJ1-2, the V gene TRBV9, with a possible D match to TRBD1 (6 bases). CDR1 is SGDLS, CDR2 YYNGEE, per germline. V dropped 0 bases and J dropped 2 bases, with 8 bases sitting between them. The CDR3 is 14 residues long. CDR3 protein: CASSVAGTNYGYTF. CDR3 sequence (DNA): TGTGCCAGCAGCGTAGCCGGGACAAACTATGGCTACACCTTC.

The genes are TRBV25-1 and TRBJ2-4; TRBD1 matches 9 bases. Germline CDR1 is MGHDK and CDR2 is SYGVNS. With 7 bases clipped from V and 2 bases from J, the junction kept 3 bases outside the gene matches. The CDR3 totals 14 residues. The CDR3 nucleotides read TGTGCCAGCAAGGACAGGGGAACCAAAAACATTCAGTACTTC. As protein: CASKDRGTKNIQYF. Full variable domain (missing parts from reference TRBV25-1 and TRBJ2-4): EADIYQTPRYLVIGTGKKITLECSQTMGHDKMYWYQQDPGMELHLIHYSYGVNSTEKGDLSSESTVSRIRTEHFPLTLESARPSHTSQYLCASKDRGTKNIQYFGAGTRLSVL.

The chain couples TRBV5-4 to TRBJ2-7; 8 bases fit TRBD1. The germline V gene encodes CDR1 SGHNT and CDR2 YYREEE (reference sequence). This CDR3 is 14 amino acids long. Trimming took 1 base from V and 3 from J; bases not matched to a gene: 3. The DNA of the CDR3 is TGTGCCAGCAGCTTGACGGACAGGGTCTACGAGCAGTACTTC. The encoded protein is CASSLTDRVYEQYF.